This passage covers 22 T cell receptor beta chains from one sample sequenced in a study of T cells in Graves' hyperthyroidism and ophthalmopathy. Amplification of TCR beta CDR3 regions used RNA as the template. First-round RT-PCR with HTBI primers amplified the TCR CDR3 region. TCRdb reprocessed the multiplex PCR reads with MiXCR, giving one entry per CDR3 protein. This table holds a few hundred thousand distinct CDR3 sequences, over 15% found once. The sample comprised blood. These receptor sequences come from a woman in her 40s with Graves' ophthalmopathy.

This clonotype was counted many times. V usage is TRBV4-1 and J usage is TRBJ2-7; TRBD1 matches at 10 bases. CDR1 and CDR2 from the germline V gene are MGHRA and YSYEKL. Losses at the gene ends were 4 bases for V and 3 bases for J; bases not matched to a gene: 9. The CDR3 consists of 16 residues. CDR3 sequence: CASSPLGGTGDYEQYF. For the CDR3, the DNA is TGCGCCAGCAGCCCCCTGGGGGGGACAGGGGACTACGAGCAGTACTTC.

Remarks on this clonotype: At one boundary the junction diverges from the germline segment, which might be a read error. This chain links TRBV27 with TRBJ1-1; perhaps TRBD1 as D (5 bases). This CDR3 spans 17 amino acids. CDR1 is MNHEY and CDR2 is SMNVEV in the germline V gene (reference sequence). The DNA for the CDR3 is TGTGCCAGCACTTTAGTGGGCCCGACAGCCCACGACACTGAAGCTTTCTTT. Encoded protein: CASTLVGPTAHDTEAFF.

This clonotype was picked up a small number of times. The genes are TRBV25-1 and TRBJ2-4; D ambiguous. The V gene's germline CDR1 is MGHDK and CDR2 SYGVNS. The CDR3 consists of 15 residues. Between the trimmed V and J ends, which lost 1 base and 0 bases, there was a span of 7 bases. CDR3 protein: CASSESRLAKNIQYF. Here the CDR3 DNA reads TGTGCCAGCAGTGAATCAAGGTTAGCCAAAAACATTCAGTACTTC.

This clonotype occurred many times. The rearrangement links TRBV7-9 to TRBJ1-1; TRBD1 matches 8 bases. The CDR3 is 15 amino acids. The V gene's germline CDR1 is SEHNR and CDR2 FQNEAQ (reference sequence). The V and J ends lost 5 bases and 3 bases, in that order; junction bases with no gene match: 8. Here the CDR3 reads CASSQTLTGDTEAFF. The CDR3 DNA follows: TGTGCCAGCAGCCAGACCCTGACAGGGGACACTGAAGCTTTCTTT.

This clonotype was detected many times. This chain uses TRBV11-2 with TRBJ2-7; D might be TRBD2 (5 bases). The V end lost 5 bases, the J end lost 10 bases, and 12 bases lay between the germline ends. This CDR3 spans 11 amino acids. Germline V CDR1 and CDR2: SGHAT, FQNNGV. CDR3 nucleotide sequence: TGTGCCAGCAGCCACCGACGGGAACAGTACTTC. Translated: CASSHRREQYF.

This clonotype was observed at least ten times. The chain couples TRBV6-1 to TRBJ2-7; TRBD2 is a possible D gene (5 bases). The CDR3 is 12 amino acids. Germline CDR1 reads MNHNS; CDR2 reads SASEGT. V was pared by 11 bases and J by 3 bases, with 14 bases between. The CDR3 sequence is CAGGLLIYEQYF. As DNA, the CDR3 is TGTGCCGGAGGACTCCTGATCTACGAGCAGTACTTC.

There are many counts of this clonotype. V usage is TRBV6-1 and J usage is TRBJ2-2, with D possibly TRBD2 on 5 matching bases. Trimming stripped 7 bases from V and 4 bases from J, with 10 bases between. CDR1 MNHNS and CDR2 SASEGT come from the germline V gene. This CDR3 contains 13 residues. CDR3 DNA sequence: TGTGCCAGCAAGCTCGCGGGCACCGGGGAGCTGTTTTTT. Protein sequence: CASKLAGTGELFF.

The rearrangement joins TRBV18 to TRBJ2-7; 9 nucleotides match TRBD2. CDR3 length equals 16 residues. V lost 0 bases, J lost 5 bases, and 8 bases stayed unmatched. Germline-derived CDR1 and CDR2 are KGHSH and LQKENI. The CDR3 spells CASSPPERTSVDEQYF. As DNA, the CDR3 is TGTGCCAGCTCACCACCCGAGCGGACTAGCGTTGACGAGCAGTACTTC. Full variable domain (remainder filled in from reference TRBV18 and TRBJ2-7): NAGVMQNPRHLVRRRGQEARLRCSPMKGHSHVYWYRQLPEEGLKFMVYLQKENIIDESGMPKERFSAEFPKEGPSILRIQQVVRGDSAAYFCASSPPERTSVDEQYFGPGTRLTVT.

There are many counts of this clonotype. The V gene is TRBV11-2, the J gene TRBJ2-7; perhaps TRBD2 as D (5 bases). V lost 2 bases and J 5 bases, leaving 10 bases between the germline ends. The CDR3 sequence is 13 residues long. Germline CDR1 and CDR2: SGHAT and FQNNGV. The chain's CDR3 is CASSLRRGNEQYF. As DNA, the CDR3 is TGTGCCAGCAGCTTACGACGGGGAAACGAGCAGTACTTC.

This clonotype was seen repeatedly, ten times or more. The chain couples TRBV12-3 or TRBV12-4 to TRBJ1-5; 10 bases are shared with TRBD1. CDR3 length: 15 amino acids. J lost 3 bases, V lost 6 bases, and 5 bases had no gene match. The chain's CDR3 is CASRRGQGPNQPQHF. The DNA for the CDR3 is TGTGCCAGCAGACGGGGACAGGGGCCCAATCAGCCCCAGCATTTT.

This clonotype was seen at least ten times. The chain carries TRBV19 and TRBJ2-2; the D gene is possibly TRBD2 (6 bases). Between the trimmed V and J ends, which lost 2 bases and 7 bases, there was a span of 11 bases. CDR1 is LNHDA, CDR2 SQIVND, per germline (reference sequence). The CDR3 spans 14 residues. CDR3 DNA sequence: TGTGCCAGTAGTATACGTCTCGGGAGCGGGGAGCTGTTTTTT. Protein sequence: CASSIRLGSGELFF.

The CDR3 protein is CATSRVRDRANTEAFF. The CDR3 region has the DNA TGTGCCACCAGCAGAGTCCGGGACAGGGCGAACACTGAAGCTTTCTTT. V and J are TRBV15 and TRBJ1-1; the match to TRBD1 covers 9 bases. CDR1 LNHNV and CDR2 YYDKDF come from the germline V gene (reference sequence). This CDR3 has 16 residues. J was trimmed by 1 base and V by 1 base; bases with no gene match: 4. Full variable domain (outside the CDR3, taken from reference TRBV15 and TRBJ1-1): DAMVIQNPRYQVTQFGKPVTLSCSQTLNHNVMYWYQQKSSQAPKLLFHYYDKDFNNEADTPDNFQSRRPNTSFCFLDIRSPGLGDTAMYLCATSRVRDRANTEAFFGQGTRLTVV.

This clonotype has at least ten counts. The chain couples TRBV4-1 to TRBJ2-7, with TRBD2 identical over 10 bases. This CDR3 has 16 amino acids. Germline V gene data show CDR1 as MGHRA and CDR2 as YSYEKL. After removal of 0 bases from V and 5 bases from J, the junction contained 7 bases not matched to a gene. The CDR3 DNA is TGCGCCAGCAGCCAAGATACAGCGGGAGGGCAGGACGAGCAGTACTTC. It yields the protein CASSQDTAGGQDEQYF.

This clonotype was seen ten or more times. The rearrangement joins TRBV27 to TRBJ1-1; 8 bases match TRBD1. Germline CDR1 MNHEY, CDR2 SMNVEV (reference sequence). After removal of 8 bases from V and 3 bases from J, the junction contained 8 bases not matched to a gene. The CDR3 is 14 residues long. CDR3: CASRIQGADTEAFF. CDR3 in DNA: TGTGCCAGCCGGATTCAGGGGGCCGACACTGAAGCTTTCTTT.

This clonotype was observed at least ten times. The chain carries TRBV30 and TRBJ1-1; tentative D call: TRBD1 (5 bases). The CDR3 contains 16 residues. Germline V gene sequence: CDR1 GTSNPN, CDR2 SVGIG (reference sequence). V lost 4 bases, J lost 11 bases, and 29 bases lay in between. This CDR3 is CAWTSSRRGLPRWAFF. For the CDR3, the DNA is TGTGCCTGGACTAGCTCTCGCCGGGGCCTCCCACGATGGGCTTTCTTT.

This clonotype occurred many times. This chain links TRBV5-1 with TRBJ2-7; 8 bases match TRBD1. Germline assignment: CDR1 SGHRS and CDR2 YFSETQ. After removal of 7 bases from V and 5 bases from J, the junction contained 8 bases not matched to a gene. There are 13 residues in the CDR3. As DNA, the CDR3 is TGCGCCAGCGCGACAGGGGTTTCGGACGAGCAGTACTTC. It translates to CASATGVSDEQYF.

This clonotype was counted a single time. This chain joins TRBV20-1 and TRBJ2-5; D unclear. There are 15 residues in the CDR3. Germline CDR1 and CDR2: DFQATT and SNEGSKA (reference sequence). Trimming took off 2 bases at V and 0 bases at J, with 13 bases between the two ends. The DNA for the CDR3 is TGCAGTGCTAGACCGACGACACCGTACCAAGAGACCCAGTACTTC. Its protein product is CSARPTTPYQETQYF.

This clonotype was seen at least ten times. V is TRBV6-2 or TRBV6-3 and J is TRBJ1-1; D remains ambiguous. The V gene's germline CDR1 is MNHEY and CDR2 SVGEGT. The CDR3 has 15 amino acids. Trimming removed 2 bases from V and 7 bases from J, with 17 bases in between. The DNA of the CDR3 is TGTGCCAGCAGTTACCGGTCAGCACCTGGAAGTGAAGCTTTCTTT. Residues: CASSYRSAPGSEAFF.

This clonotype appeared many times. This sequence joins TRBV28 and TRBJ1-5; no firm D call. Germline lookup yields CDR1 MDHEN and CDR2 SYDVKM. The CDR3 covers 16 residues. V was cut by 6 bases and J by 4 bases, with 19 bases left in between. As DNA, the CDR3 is TGTGCCAGCAGCCGATTCAAAGTGGGCGCTAATCAGCCCCAGCATTTT. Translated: CASSRFKVGANQPQHF.

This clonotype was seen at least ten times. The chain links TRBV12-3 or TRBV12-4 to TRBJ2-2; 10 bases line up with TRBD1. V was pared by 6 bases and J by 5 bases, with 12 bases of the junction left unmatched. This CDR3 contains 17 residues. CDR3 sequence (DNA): TGTGCCAGCAGCACAGGCCTGGGACAGGGGAGGACCGGGGAGCTGTTTTTT. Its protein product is CASSTGLGQGRTGELFF.

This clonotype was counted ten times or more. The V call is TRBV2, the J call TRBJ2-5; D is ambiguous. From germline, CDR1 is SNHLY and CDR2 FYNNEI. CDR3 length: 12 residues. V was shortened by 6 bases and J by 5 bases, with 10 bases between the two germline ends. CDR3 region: CASRPNRETQYF. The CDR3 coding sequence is TGTGCCAGCAGGCCCAATCGGGAGACCCAGTACTTC. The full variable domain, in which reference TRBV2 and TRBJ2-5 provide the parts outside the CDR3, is EPEVTQTPSHQVTQMGQEVILRCVPISNHLYFYWYRQILGQKVEFLVSFYNNEISEKSEIFDDQFSVERPDGSNFTLKIRSTKLEDSAMYFCASRPNRETQYFGPGTRLLVL.

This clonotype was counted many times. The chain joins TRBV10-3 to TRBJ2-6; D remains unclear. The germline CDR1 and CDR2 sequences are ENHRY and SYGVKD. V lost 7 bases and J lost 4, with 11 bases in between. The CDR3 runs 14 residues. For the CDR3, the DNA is TGTGCCATCAACCCTTCCGTAGGGGCCAACGTCCTGACTTTC. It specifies CAINPSVGANVLTF.